The 9 T cell receptor beta chains in this list originate from one sample, sequenced in a study of blood T cell repertoires in COVID-19. Here immunoSEQ multiplex PCR was the method, and the copy in TCRdb shows in-frame clones only, minus some. This sample carries approximately 250,000 clones, 75% to 90% of them seen once, and the ten largest clones take over 4%. Sequencing was done on a sample of PBMCs or T cells enriched from blood (not recorded which). The source of these receptors is a woman aged 25 to 45 with acute COVID-19.

Turning to this clone: This specimen includes other DNA sequences encoding the same CDR3. The genes are TRBV19 and TRBJ1-1; D may be TRBD1 (5 bases). CDR1 is LNHDA and CDR2 is SQIVND in the germline V gene (reference sequence). Trimming removed 6 bases at V and 1 base at J, with 9 bases between. The CDR3 covers 13 residues. CDR3 DNA sequence: TGTGCCAGTAGATTACAGGAGAACACTGAAGCTTTCTTT. The encoded protein is CASRLQENTEAFF.

CDR3 loop: CAWKQGIPNTGELFF. In DNA, the CDR3 is TGTGCCTGGAAACAGGGAATCCCGAACACCGGGGAGCTGTTTTTT. The chain links TRBV30 to TRBJ2-2; possible D gene TRBD1, 6 bases. V was cut by 4 bases and J by 0 bases, with 12 bases left in between. CDR1 and CDR2 (germline): GTSNPN, SVGIG (reference sequence). This CDR3 contains 15 residues.

J is TRBJ2-2 and V is TRBV7-3, with 7 bases aligning to TRBD2. Germline V gene sequence: CDR1 SGHTA, CDR2 FQGTGA. The CDR3 extends over 14 amino acids. The V segment lost 2 bases and the J segment 8 bases; nucleotides outside the gene matches: 5. CDR3 sequence (DNA): TGTGCCAGCAGCTTACTCGCGGGAGCGGGGGAGCTGTTTTTT. It encodes CASSLLAGAGELFF.

This clone appeared a single time. V and J are TRBV6-1 and TRBJ1-1, with D possibly TRBD1 on 5 matching bases. V lost 1 base, J lost 3 bases, and 6 bases lay in between. This CDR3 spans 13 amino acids. In germline, CDR1 is MNHNS, CDR2 SASEGT. This chain's CDR3 is CASSEGRDTEAFF. The CDR3 DNA follows: TGTGCCAGCAGTGAAGGCAGGGACACTGAAGCTTTCTTT.

The chain carries TRBV7-9 and TRBJ2-1; 9 bases align to TRBD1. J lost 5 bases, V lost 4 bases, and 9 bases had no gene match. Germline CDR1 reads SEHNR; CDR2 reads FQNEAQ (reference sequence). The CDR3 loop spans 16 amino acids. CDR3 in DNA: TGTGCCAGCAGCTACTCCGGGACAGGGCCTCACAATGAGCAGTTCTTC. Amino acids: CASSYSGTGPHNEQFF. Together with reference TRBV7-9 and TRBJ2-1, the CDR3 gives the full variable domain: DTGVSQNPRHKITKRGQNVTFRCDPISEHNRLYWYRQTLGQGPEFLTYFQNEAQLEKSRLLSDRFSAERPKGSFSTLEIQRTEQGDSAMYLCASSYSGTGPHNEQFFGPGTRLTVL.

The CDR3 DNA reads TGCGCCAGCAGCCAAGATCGACCCGGGAGGGCGATCGGGGAGCTGTTTTTT. Its protein is CASSQDRPGRAIGELFF. This sequence joins TRBV4-3 and TRBJ2-2; TRBD2 aligns across 8 bases. V was clipped by 0 bases and J by 7 bases; unmatched bases: 10. The CDR3 has 17 residues. The germline CDR1 and CDR2 sequences are LGHNA and YSLEER.

This chain uses TRBV11-2 with TRBJ2-2, with 9 bases lining up with TRBD1. V lost 5 bases to trimming and J lost 2 bases; unmatched junction nucleotides: 3. This CDR3 is built from 15 residues. The germline V gene encodes CDR1 SGHAT and CDR2 FQNNGV. The CDR3 DNA sequence: TGTGCCAGCAGCACGGGACAGGGCAACACCGGGGAGCTGTTTTTT. Translation: CASSTGQGNTGELFF.

The chain links TRBV5-8 to TRBJ2-1; 10 nucleotides match TRBD2. This CDR3 is built from 18 residues. V was pared by 0 bases and J by 0 bases, with 6 bases of the junction left unmatched. Germline CDR1 and CDR2: SGHTS and YDEGEE. Here the CDR3 DNA reads TGTGCCAGCAGCTTGGGGCTAGCGGGGGCCCCCTCCTACAATGAGCAGTTCTTC. Encoded protein: CASSLGLAGAPSYNEQFF.

The chain carries TRBV7-8 and TRBJ2-5, with TRBD2 matching 7 bases. V trimming: 5 bases; J trimming: 1 base; junction bases outside the gene matches: 7. The CDR3 has 15 residues. Germline CDR1 is SGHVS and CDR2 is FQNEAQ. This CDR3 reads CASSTKLASQETQYF. CDR3 DNA sequence: TGTGCCAGCAGCACCAAACTAGCGTCCCAAGAGACCCAGTACTTC.